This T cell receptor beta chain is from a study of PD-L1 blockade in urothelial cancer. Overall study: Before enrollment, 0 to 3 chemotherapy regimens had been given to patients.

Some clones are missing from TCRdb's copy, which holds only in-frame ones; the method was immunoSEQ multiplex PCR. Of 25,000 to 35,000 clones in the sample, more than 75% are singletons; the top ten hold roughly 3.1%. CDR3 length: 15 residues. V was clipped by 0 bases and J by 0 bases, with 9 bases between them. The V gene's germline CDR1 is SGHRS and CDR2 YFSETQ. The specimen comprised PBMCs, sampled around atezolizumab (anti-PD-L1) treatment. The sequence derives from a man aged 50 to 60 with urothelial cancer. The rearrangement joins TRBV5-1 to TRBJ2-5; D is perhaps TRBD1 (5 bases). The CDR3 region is CASSLGRADQETQYF. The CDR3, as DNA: TGCGCCAGCAGCTTGGGCAGGGCGGACCAAGAGACCCAGTACTTC.